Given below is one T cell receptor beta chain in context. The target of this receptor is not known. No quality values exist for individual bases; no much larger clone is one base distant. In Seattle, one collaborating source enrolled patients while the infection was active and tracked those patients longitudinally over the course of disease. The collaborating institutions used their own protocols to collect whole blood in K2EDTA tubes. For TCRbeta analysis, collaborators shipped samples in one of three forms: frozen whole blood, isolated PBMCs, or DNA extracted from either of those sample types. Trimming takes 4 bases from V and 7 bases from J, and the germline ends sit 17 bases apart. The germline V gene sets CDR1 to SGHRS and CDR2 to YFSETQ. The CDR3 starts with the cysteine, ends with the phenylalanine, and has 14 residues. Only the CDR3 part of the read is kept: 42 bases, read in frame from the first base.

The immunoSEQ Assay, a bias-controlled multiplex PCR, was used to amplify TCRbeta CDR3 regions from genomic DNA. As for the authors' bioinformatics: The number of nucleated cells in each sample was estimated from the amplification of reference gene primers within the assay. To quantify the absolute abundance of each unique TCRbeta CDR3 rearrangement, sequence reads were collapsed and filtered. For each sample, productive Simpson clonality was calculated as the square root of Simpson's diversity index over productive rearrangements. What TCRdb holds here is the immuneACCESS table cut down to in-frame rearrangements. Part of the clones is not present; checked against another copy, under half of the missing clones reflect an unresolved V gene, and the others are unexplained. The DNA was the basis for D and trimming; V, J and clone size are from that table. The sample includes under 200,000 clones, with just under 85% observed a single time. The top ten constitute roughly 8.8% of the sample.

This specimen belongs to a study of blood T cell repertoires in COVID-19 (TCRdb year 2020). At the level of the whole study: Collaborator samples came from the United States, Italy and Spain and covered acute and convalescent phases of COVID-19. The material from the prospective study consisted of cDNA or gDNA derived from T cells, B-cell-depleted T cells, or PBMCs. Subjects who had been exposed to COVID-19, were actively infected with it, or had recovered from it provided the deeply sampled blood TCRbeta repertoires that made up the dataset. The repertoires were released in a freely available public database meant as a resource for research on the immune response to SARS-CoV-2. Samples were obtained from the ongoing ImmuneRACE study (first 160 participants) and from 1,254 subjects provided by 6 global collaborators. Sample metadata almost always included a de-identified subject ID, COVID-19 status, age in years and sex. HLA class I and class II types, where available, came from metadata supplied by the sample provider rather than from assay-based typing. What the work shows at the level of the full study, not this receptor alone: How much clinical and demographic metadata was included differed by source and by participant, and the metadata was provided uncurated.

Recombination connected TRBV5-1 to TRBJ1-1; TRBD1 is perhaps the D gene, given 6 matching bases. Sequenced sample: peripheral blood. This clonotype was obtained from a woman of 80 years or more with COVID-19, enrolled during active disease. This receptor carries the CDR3 CASSLLQGMGEAFF. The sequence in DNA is TGCGCCAGCAGCCTCCTTCAGGGGATGGGTGAAGCTTTCTTT.